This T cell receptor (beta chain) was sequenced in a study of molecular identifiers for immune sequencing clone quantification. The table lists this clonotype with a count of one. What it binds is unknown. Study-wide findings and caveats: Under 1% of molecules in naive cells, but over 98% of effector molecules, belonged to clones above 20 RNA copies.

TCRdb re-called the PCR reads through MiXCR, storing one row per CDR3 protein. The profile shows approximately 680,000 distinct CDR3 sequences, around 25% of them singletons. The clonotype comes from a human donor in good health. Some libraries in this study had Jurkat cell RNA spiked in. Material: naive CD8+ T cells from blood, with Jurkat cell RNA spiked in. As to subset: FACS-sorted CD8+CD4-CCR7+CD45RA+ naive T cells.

This CDR3 reads CASSFHGNYEQYF. The CDR3 DNA follows: TGTGCCAGCAGTTTCCACGGGAACTACGAGCAGTACTTC. V is TRBV6-6 and J is TRBJ2-7, with D possibly being TRBD2 (5 bases). The CDR3 is 13 residues long. V gave up 4 bases and J gave up 3 bases, with 10 bases separating them. Looked up from germline, CDR1 is MNHNY and CDR2 is SVGAGI (reference sequence).